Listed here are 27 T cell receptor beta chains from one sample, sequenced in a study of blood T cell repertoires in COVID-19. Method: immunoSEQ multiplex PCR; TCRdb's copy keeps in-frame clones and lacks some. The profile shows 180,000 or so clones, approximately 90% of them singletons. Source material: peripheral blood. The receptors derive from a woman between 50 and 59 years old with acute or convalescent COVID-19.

The CDR3 loop reads CASSLLDRAYEQYF. The DNA of the CDR3 is TGTGCCAGCAGCTTGCTGGACAGGGCCTACGAGCAGTACTTC. The chain carries TRBV12-1 and TRBJ2-7; the D segment call TRBD1 is taken from the table without a DNA check. TRBV12-1 is marked as a pseudogene. This CDR3 has 14 residues.

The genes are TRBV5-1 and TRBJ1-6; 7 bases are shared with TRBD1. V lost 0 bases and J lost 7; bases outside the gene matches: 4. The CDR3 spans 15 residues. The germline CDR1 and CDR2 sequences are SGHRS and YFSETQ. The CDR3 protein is CASSLAGDRNSPLHF. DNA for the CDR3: TGCGCCAGCAGCTTGGCCGGGGACAGAAATTCACCCCTCCACTTT.

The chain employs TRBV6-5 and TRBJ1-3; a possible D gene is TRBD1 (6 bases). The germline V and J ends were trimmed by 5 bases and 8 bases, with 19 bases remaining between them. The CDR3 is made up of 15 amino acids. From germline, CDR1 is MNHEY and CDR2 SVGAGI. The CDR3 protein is CASSPQPNRVHTIYF. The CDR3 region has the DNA TGTGCCAGCAGTCCTCAACCGAACAGGGTCCACACCATATATTTT.

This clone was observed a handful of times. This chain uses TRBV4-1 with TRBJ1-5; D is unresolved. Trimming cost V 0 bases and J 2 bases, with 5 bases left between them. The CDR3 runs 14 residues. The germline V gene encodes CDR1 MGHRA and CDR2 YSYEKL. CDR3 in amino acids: CASSQDPGNQPQHF. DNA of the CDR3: TGCGCCAGCAGCCAAGACCCCGGCAATCAGCCCCAGCATTTT.

DNA of the CDR3: TGTGCCAGCAGCCCCGGGACAGGACCTTTTAGAGGTGAAAAACTGTTTTTT. Translated, it gives CASSPGTGPFRGEKLFF. V is TRBV21-1 and J is TRBJ1-4; no check of the table's D call, TRBD1, against the DNA was made. TRBV21-1 is a pseudogene. There are 17 residues in the CDR3.

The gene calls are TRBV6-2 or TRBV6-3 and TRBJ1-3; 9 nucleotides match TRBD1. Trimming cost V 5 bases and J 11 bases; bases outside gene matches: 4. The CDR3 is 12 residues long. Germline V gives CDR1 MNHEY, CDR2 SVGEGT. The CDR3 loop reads CASSPRTGAIYF. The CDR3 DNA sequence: TGTGCCAGCAGTCCGAGGACAGGGGCCATATATTTT.

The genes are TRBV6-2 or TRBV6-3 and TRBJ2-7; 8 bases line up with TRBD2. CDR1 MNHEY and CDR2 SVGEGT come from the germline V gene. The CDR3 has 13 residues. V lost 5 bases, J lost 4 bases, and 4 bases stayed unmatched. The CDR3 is CASSRSGGYEQYF. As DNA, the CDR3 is TGTGCCAGCAGTAGAAGCGGGGGTTACGAGCAGTACTTC.

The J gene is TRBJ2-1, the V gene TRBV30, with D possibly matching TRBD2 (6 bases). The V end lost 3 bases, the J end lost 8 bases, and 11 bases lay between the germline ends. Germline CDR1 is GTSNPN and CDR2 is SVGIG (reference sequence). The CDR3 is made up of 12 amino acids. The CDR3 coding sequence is TGTGCCTGGAGCCCGGGACTTCATGAGCAGTTCTTC. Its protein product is CAWSPGLHEQFF.

Here the CDR3 DNA reads TGCGCCAGCAGCCCGACGACAGGTAGCACTGAAGCTTTCTTT. Protein product: CASSPTTGSTEAFF. The chain has TRBV5-1 and TRBJ1-1; D is perhaps TRBD1 (6 bases). Trimming took 4 bases from V and 4 from J, leaving 14 bases between them. The CDR3 is made up of 14 amino acids. Germline V CDR1 and CDR2: SGHRS, YFSETQ.

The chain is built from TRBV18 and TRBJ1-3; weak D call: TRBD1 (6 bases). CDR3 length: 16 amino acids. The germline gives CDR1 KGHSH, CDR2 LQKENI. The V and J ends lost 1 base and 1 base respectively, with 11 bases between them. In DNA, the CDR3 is TGTGCCAGCTCACCACAGGCAGGGACATCTGGAAACACCATATATTTT. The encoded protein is CASSPQAGTSGNTIYF.

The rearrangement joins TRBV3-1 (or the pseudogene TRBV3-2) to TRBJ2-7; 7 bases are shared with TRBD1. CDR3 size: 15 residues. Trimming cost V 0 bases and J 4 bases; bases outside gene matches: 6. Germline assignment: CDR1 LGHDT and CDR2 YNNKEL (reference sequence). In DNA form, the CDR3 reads TGTGCCAGCAGCCAAGACGAGGACAGGATTTACGAGCAGTACTTC. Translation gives CASSQDEDRIYEQYF.

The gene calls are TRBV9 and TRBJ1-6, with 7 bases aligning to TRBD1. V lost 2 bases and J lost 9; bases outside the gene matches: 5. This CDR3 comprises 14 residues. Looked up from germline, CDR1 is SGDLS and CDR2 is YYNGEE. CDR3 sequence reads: CASSVLGGLSPLHF. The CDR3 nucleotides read TGTGCCAGCAGCGTTCTAGGGGGCCTTTCACCCCTCCACTTT.

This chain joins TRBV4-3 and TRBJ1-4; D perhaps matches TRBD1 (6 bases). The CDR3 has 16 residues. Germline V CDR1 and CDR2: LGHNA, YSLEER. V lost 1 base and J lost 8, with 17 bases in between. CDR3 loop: CASSQGVGGRSEKLFF. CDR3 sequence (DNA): TGCGCCAGCAGCCAAGGGGTGGGGGGGCGCAGCGAAAAACTGTTTTTT.

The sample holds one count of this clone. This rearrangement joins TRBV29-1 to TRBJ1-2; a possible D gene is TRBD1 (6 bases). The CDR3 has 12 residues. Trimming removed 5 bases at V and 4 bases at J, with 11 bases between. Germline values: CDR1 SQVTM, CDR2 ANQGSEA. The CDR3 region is CSVSDSPYGYTF. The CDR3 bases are TGCAGCGTTTCGGACAGTCCCTATGGCTACACCTTC.

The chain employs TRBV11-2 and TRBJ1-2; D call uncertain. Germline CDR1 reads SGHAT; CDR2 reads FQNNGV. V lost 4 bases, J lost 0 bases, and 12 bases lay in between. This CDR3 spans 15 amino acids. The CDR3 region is CASSSVWPTNYGYTF. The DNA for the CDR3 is TGTGCCAGCAGCTCCGTGTGGCCAACTAACTATGGCTACACCTTC.

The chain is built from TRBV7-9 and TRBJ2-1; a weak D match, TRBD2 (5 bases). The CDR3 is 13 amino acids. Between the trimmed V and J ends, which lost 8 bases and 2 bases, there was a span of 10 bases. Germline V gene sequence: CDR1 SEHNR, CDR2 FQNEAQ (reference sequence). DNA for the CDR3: TGTGCCAGCGAGCGGCCTACCTACAATGAGCAGTTCTTC. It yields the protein CASERPTYNEQFF.

The CDR3 sequence is CASTYITGSGNTIYF. The CDR3 coding sequence is TGTGCCAGCACATACATAACAGGGTCTGGAAACACCATATATTTT. V gene TRBV7-2 combines with J gene TRBJ1-3; perhaps TRBD1 as D (6 bases). Germline assignment: CDR1 SGHTA and CDR2 FQGNSA. Trimming removed 7 bases from V and 1 base from J, with 14 bases in between. The CDR3 sequence is 15 residues long. Complete variable domain (other parts from reference TRBV7-2 and TRBJ1-3): GAGVSQSPSNKVTEKGKDVELRCDPISGHTALYWYRQSLGQGLEFLIYFQGNSAPDKSGLPSDRFSAERTGGSVSTLTIQRTQQEDSAVYLCASTYITGSGNTIYFGEGSWLTVV.

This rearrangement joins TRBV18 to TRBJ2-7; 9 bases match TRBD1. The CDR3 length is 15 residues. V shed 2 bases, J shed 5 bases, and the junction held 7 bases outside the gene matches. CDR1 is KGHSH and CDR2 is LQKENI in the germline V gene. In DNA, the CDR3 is TGTGCCAGCTCACCAAATGCGGGACAGGGACACGAGCAGTACTTC. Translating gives CASSPNAGQGHEQYF.

In nucleotides, the CDR3 is TGTGCCAGCAGCGTGGACAGGGTTAATTCACCCCTCCACTTT. It specifies CASSVDRVNSPLHF. The rearrangement joins TRBV5-4 to TRBJ1-6; 8 bases agree with TRBD1. V shed 4 bases, J shed 6 bases, and the junction held 3 bases outside the gene matches. The germline CDR1 and CDR2 sequences are SGHNT and YYREEE (reference sequence). This CDR3 contains 14 residues.

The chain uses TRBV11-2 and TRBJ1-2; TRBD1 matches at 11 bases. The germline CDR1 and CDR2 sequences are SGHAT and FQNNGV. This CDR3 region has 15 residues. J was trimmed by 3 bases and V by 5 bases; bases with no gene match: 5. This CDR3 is CASSPRTGGDYGYTF. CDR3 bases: TGTGCCAGCAGCCCCCGGACAGGGGGCGACTATGGCTACACCTTC.

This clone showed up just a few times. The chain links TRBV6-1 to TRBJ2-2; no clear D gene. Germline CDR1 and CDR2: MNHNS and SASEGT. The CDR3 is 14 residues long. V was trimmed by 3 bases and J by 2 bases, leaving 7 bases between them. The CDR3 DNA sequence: TGTGCCAGCAGTGACAGGATAAACACCGGGGAGCTGTTTTTT. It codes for CASSDRINTGELFF.

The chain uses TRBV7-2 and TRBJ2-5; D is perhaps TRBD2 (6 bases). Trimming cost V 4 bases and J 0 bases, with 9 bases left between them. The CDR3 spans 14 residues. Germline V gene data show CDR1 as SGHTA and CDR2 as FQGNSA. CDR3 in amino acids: CASSSSGHQETQYF. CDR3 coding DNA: TGTGCCAGCAGCTCAAGCGGGCACCAAGAGACCCAGTACTTC. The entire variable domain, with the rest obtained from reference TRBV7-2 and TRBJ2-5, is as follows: GAGVSQSPSNKVTEKGKDVELRCDPISGHTALYWYRQSLGQGLEFLIYFQGNSAPDKSGLPSDRFSAERTGGSVSTLTIQRTQQEDSAVYLCASSSSGHQETQYFGPGTRLLVL.

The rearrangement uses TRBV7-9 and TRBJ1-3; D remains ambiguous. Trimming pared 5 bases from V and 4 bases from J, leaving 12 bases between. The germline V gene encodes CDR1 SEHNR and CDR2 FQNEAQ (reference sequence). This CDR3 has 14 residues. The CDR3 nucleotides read TGTGCCAGCAGCCCCCCCGGGTCAGGAAACACCATATATTTT. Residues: CASSPPGSGNTIYF.

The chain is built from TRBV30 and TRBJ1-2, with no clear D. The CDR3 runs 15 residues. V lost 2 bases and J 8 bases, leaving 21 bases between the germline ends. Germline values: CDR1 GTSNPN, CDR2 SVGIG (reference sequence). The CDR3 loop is CAWSPRGWIWEGYTF. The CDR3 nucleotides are TGTGCCTGGAGTCCCCGGGGTTGGATCTGGGAGGGCTACACCTTC.

CDR3 DNA sequence: TGTGCCAGCAGCCTAAGCGGGCCCCAGCATTTT. Residues: CASSLSGPQHF. The genes are TRBV6-2 or TRBV6-3 and TRBJ1-5, with unresolved D. The V gene's germline CDR1 is MNHEY and CDR2 SVGEGT. The CDR3 has 11 amino acids. V lost 6 bases to trimming and J lost 9 bases, with 9 bases between them.

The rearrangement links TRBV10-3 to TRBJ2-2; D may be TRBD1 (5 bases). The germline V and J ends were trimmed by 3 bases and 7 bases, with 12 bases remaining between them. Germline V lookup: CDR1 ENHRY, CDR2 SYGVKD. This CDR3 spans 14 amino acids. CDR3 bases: TGTGCCATCAGTGATTGGCAGGGTGGCGGGGAGCTGTTTTTT. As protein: CAISDWQGGGELFF.

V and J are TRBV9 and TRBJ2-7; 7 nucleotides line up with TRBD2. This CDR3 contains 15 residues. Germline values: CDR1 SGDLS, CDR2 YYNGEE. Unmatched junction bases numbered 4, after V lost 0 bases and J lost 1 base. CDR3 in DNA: TGTGCCAGCAGCGTAGCCAGCGGGGCATCCTACGAGCAGTACTTC. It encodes CASSVASGASYEQYF.